Listed here are 11 T cell receptor beta chains from one sample, sequenced in a study of OX40 agonist ivuxolimab in advanced cancers. Clones were sequenced by immunoSEQ multiplex PCR, and TCRdb holds only the in-frame ones, with some missing. The profile covers several thousand clones, with 69% appearing a single time and less than 20% taken by the ten largest. Sequencing was performed on CD4+ or CD8+ T cells sorted from blood, taken in a trial of the OX40 agonist ivuxolimab. The receptors stem from an adult with an advanced solid tumor such as melanoma, head and neck, liver or kidney cancer.

The rearrangement links TRBV13 to TRBJ2-5; TRBD1 might be the D (6 bases). The V end was cut by 5 bases, the J end by 4 bases, with 8 bases between. The CDR3 extends over 12 amino acids. Germline values: CDR1 PRHDT, CDR2 FYEKMQ (reference sequence). In DNA, the CDR3 is TGTGCCAGCAGCCCACAGGGAGAGACCCAGTACTTC. It translates to CASSPQGETQYF. The full variable domain, with the rest looked up from reference TRBV13 and TRBJ2-5, is AAGVIQSPRHLIKEKRETATLKCYPIPRHDTVYWYQQGPGQDPQFLISFYEKMQSDKGSIPDRFSAQQFSDYHSELNMSSLELGDSALYFCASSPQGETQYFGPGTRLLVL.

This clone was picked up one time. The chain is built from TRBV6-1 and TRBJ1-5; D uncertain. With 2 bases removed from V and 0 bases from J, the gap between germline ends came to 8 bases. Germline V lookup: CDR1 MNHNS, CDR2 SASEGT. The CDR3 sequence is 15 residues long. CDR3 loop: CASSERWGSNQPQHF. CDR3 bases: TGTGCCAGCAGTGAAAGGTGGGGTAGCAATCAGCCCCAGCATTTT.

The rearrangement links TRBV18 to TRBJ2-3, with TRBD1 identical over 8 bases. CDR1 is KGHSH and CDR2 is LQKENI in the germline V gene. With 5 bases clipped from V and 2 bases from J, the junction kept 9 bases outside the gene matches. The CDR3 is 16 amino acids. The CDR3 DNA reads as TGTGCCAGCTCAGGGACCGGGACAGGATTCACAGATACGCAGTATTTT. Translation: CASSGTGTGFTDTQYF.

This chain links TRBV11-2 with TRBJ2-2, with 10 positions matching TRBD1. The CDR3 consists of 16 residues. V lost 4 bases and J lost 5; bases outside the gene matches: 7. Germline CDR1 and CDR2: SGHAT and FQNNGV. CDR3 in DNA: TGTGCCAGCAGCTCCCGGGACAGGGGTCGAACCGGGGAGCTGTTTTTT. Translated: CASSSRDRGRTGELFF. Full variable domain (missing parts from reference TRBV11-2 and TRBJ2-2): EAGVAQSPRYKIIEKRQSVAFWCNPISGHATLYWYQQILGQGPKLLIQFQNNGVVDDSQLPKDRFSAERLKGVDSTLKIQPAKLEDSAVYLCASSSRDRGRTGELFFGEGSRLTVL.

By frequency in the sample, this clone is medium-sized. V and J are TRBV2 and TRBJ1-6; no reliable D call. V was trimmed by 3 bases and J by 7 bases, leaving 10 bases between them. CDR3 length: 14 amino acids. Germline CDR1 reads SNHLY; CDR2 reads FYNNEI. The CDR3 is CASSDAVTNSPLHF. Here the CDR3 DNA reads TGTGCCAGCAGTGACGCGGTGACAAATTCACCCCTCCACTTT.

The chain recombines TRBV9 with TRBJ1-2; TRBD1 matches at 7 bases. With 3 bases clipped from V and 2 bases from J, the junction kept 10 bases outside the gene matches. The germline V gene has CDR1 SGDLS and CDR2 YYNGEE. The length of the CDR3 is 16 residues. CDR3 residues: CASSAGDRALNYGYTF. The CDR3 DNA is TGTGCCAGCAGCGCCGGCGACAGGGCATTGAACTATGGCTACACCTTC.

Comments on this clone: Compared with germline, one end of the junction differs, possibly owing to a read error. The CDR3 reads CASSLGQRNIQYF. CDR3 coding DNA: TGCGCCAGCAGTCTCGGACAGAGGAACATTCAGTACTTC. The chain links TRBV5-4 to TRBJ2-4; maybe TRBD1 (6 bases). The CDR3 totals 13 residues. CDR1 is SGHNT and CDR2 is YYREEE in the germline V gene (reference sequence).

This clone came up once. The rearrangement joins TRBV6-6 to TRBJ1-5; D not resolved. Germline V gives CDR1 MNHNY, CDR2 SVGAGI (reference sequence). V was cut by 0 bases and J by 6 bases, with 6 bases left in between. CDR3 length equals 13 residues. Written as DNA, the CDR3 is TGTGCCAGCAGTTACTCGAGCGCTCAGCCCCAGCATTTT. It codes for CASSYSSAQPQHF.

This clone has more than one count but fewer than ten. A far larger clone is one nucleotide away, so this likely arose from a read error. The chain carries TRBV4-2 and TRBJ2-3; either TRBD1 or TRBD2 may fit D (6 bases each). Trimming removed 4 bases from V and 4 bases from J, with 15 bases in between. Germline V gene sequence: CDR1 LGHNA, CDR2 YNFKEQ. The CDR3 extends over 15 amino acids. The CDR3 DNA reads TGTGCCAGCAGCCTGAGTGAGGGGGGCTCAGATACGCAGTATTTT. Amino acids: CASSLSEGGSDTQYF.

DNA of the CDR3: TGTGCCAGCAGGGGGAGGGGAAAGACCCAGTACTTC. Protein sequence: CASRGRGKTQYF. The gene calls are TRBV6-5 and TRBJ2-5, with 7 bases identical to TRBD2. Trimming removed 6 bases from V and 6 bases from J; junction bases left unmatched: 4. The CDR3 is 12 amino acids. The germline V gene has CDR1 MNHEY and CDR2 SVGAGI.

The chain couples TRBV19 to TRBJ1-5, with D perhaps TRBD1 (5 bases). Deletions cut 6 bases from V and 5 bases from J, with 17 bases between. There are 15 residues in the CDR3. Germline values: CDR1 LNHDA, CDR2 SQIVND (reference sequence). DNA of the CDR3: TGTGCCAGTAGCCCTAGCCGGACATCTTATCAGCCCCAGCATTTT. Translated, it gives CASSPSRTSYQPQHF. The full variable domain, with the rest looked up from reference TRBV19 and TRBJ1-5, is DGGITQSPKYLFRKEGQNVTLSCEQNLNHDAMYWYRQDPGQGLRLIYYSQIVNDFQKGDIAEGYSVSREKKESFPLTVTSAQKNPTAFYLCASSPSRTSYQPQHFGDGTRLSIL.